This passage covers 20 T cell receptor beta chains from one sample sequenced in a study of response to subunit inactivated influenza vaccine. TCRdb called the RT-PCR reads again in MiXCR, with one record for every CDR3 protein. The data contain about 160,000 distinct CDR3 sequences, roughly a tenth of them seen just once; the ten biggest clones take up about an eighth. Sequenced here: non-naive T cells sorted from PBMCs, sampled 35 to 45 days after vaccination. These TCRs come from a man aged 50 or older who received an inactivated influenza vaccine.

The rearrangement links TRBV20-1 to TRBJ2-3; 7 bases map to TRBD1. Germline V gene data show CDR1 as DFQATT and CDR2 as SNEGSKA (reference sequence). V shed 7 bases, J shed 6 bases, and the junction held 10 bases outside the gene matches. The CDR3 consists of 13 residues. The CDR3 loop is CSVTPTGSDTQYF. The DNA of the CDR3 is TGCAGTGTTACCCCGACAGGGTCGGATACGCAGTATTTT.

CDR3 sequence reads: CASSARPTQETQYF. DNA of the CDR3: TGTGCCAGCAGCGCCCGTCCAACTCAAGAGACCCAGTACTTC. V is TRBV9 and J is TRBJ2-5, with no clear D. Germline CDR1 and CDR2: SGDLS and YYNGEE. This CDR3 is built from 14 residues. Deletions cut 3 bases from V and 2 bases from J, with 11 bases between.

The chain links TRBV10-1 to TRBJ2-3; TRBD1 aligns across 11 bases. Germline V gene lookup returns CDR1 WNHNN and CDR2 SYGVQD (reference sequence). The CDR3 contains 14 residues. V was clipped by 4 bases and J by 6 bases; unmatched bases: 3. CDR3 DNA sequence: TGCGCCAGCAGTGGGACAGGGGGCAGGGATACGCAGTATTTT. Protein sequence: CASSGTGGRDTQYF.

This chain connects TRBV27 to TRBJ2-1, with 7 bases lining up with TRBD1. Trimming removed 3 bases from V and 5 bases from J; junction bases left unmatched: 7. The CDR3 length is 15 residues. CDR1 MNHEY and CDR2 SMNVEV come from the germline V gene (reference sequence). The CDR3 nucleotides read TGTGCCAGCAGTTTCGATCGAACAGGGGACAATGAGCAGTTCTTC. As protein: CASSFDRTGDNEQFF.

The sample holds many counts of this clonotype. The J gene is TRBJ1-4, the V gene TRBV29-1; D is unresolved. CDR3 length: 11 amino acids. Germline V gives CDR1 SQVTM, CDR2 ANQGSEA. The V end was cut by 4 bases, the J end by 5 bases, with 5 bases between. CDR3: CSVVLNEKLFF. The CDR3, as DNA: TGCAGCGTTGTCCTGAATGAAAAACTGTTTTTT.

This clonotype was seen ten or more times. The junction departs from germline at one end; a sequencing error may be responsible. The chain is built from TRBV5-1 and TRBJ2-5; D is unclear. The germline V gene encodes CDR1 SGHRS and CDR2 YFSETQ. The length of the CDR3 is 14 residues. The CDR3 bases are TGCGCCAGCAGCTTTGCGACCCACGCTCTCGATTCTCTCTTC. Protein: CASSFATHALDSLF.

This clonotype was seen ten or more times. This chain joins TRBV28 and TRBJ2-6; the D gene is possibly TRBD2 (5 bases). V lost 6 bases and J lost 1, with 19 bases in between. Germline lookup yields CDR1 MDHEN and CDR2 SYDVKM. CDR3 length: 18 residues. The CDR3 DNA follows: TGTGCCAGCAGCTCCTCCGGGGTCCGGCGGTCTGGGGCCAACGTCCTGACTTTC. This gives the protein CASSSSGVRRSGANVLTF.

There are a few counts of this clonotype. The chain is built from TRBV29-1 and TRBJ2-3; maybe TRBD1 (6 bases). Germline loops: CDR1 SQVTM, CDR2 ANQGSEA. The length of the CDR3 is 13 residues. The germline V and J ends were trimmed by 3 bases and 6 bases, with 13 bases remaining between them. Here the CDR3 reads CSVEGALDDTQYF. CDR3 coding DNA: TGCAGCGTTGAGGGGGCCCTAGACGATACGCAGTATTTT.

A word on this clonotype: One base away lies a much larger clone, so this may be a sequencing read error. The chain employs TRBV14 and TRBJ1-5; D unclear. The V end was cut by 4 bases, the J end by 4 bases, with 8 bases between. This CDR3 has 13 amino acids. The germline V gene has CDR1 SGHDN and CDR2 FVKESK. In DNA form, the CDR3 reads TGTGCCAGCAGCCTGCGACCAAATCAGCCCCAGCATTTT. This codes for CASSLRPNQPQHF. The entire variable domain, with the rest obtained from reference TRBV14 and TRBJ1-5, is as follows: EAGVTQFPSHSVIEKGQTVTLRCDPISGHDNLYWYRRVMGKEIKFLLHFVKESKQDESGMPNNRFLAERTGGTYSTLKVQPAELEDSGVYFCASSLRPNQPQHFGDGTRLSIL.

This clonotype occurred many times. CDR3 in amino acids: CASSYGTRNTGELFF. The CDR3 DNA reads as TGTGCCAGCAGCTACGGGACAAGAAACACCGGGGAGCTGTTTTTT. V is TRBV7-9 and J is TRBJ2-2, with D maybe TRBD1 (6 bases). The CDR3 length is 15 residues. Germline CDR1 reads SEHNR; CDR2 reads FQNEAQ (reference sequence). V lost 4 bases to trimming and J lost 2 bases, with 11 bases between them.

This clonotype turned up a few times. The chain has TRBV6-1 and TRBJ2-7; the D gene is possibly TRBD1 (6 bases). The CDR3 is 13 residues long. Per the germline V gene, CDR1 is MNHNS and CDR2 is SASEGT. Between the trimmed V and J ends, which lost 6 bases and 3 bases, there was a span of 12 bases. The CDR3 here is CASRADSFYEQYF. In nucleotides, the CDR3 is TGTGCCAGCAGAGCGGACAGTTTCTACGAGCAGTACTTC.

This clonotype turned up a few times. The chain employs TRBV19 and TRBJ2-3, with TRBD1 as a possible D gene (7 bases). The length of the CDR3 is 15 residues. The ends were cut back, 9 bases at V and 4 bases at J, with 20 bases in the middle. The germline V gene has CDR1 LNHDA and CDR2 SQIVND (reference sequence). CDR3 nucleotides: TGTGCCAGCCGGTACGCGGCCAGGGGGGCAGATACGCAGTATTTT. This codes for CASRYAARGADTQYF.

Only a few counts were recorded for this clonotype. The chain carries TRBV24-1 and TRBJ2-3, with TRBD1 matching 9 bases. This CDR3 has 16 amino acids. CDR1 is KGHDR, CDR2 SFDVKD, per germline. After removal of 2 bases from V and 4 bases from J, the junction contained 6 bases not matched to a gene. CDR3 in amino acids: CATSDSWTGVADTQYF. The CDR3 DNA sequence: TGTGCCACCAGTGATTCATGGACAGGGGTGGCAGATACGCAGTATTTT.

The CDR3 here is CASSRRTGGGYTF. The CDR3 bases are TGTGCCAGCAGCCGGAGGACAGGCGGTGGCTACACCTTC. This rearrangement joins TRBV28 to TRBJ1-2; 7 positions match TRBD1. The CDR3 contains 13 residues. The germline V gene encodes CDR1 MDHEN and CDR2 SYDVKM. J lost 7 bases, V lost 6 bases, and 8 bases had no gene match.

The sample holds many counts of this clonotype. This chain joins TRBV5-1 and TRBJ2-2; the D is unclear. With 2 bases removed from V and 4 bases from J, the gap between germline ends came to 9 bases. The germline V gene has CDR1 SGHRS and CDR2 YFSETQ. The CDR3 has 14 amino acids. The CDR3 reads CASSFGEPTGELFF. For the CDR3, the DNA is TGCGCCAGCAGCTTTGGAGAGCCCACCGGGGAGCTGTTTTTT.

The CDR3 nucleotides read TGTGCCAGCAGCTCTGTGTCGGCCGGTGGGCAGTACTTC. Residues: CASSSVSAGGQYF. The V gene is TRBV7-2, the J gene TRBJ2-7; D is ambiguous. This CDR3 is built from 13 residues. V lost 4 bases and J lost 9, with 16 bases in between. Germline V gives CDR1 SGHTA, CDR2 FQGNSA.

V is TRBV5-1 and J is TRBJ2-2, with D possibly being TRBD1 or TRBD2 (6 bases each). The CDR3 runs to 16 residues. The germline V gene encodes CDR1 SGHRS and CDR2 YFSETQ. V was cut by 5 bases and J by 6 bases, with 20 bases left in between. CDR3 sequence reads: CASSLGPGAMPGELFF. Written as DNA, the CDR3 is TGCGCCAGCAGTCTGGGACCGGGGGCGATGCCCGGGGAGCTGTTTTTT.

This clonotype appeared a few times. The chain is built from TRBV6-1 and TRBJ2-7; the D gene is possibly TRBD1 (6 bases). The germline V gene encodes CDR1 MNHNS and CDR2 SASEGT. The CDR3 sequence is 13 residues long. The V and J ends lost 8 bases and 0 bases respectively, with 11 bases between them. The CDR3 loop reads CASGPGHSYEQYF. CDR3 DNA sequence: TGTGCCAGCGGACCGGGACACTCCTACGAGCAGTACTTC.

Ten or more counts support this clonotype. This rearrangement joins TRBV4-3 to TRBJ2-5, with TRBD2 matching 12 bases. Germline CDR1 is LGHNA and CDR2 is YSLEER. With 1 base clipped from V and 2 bases from J, the junction kept 8 bases outside the gene matches. The CDR3 runs 18 residues. This chain's CDR3 is CASSQGRLAGGRQETQYF. The CDR3 DNA follows: TGCGCCAGCAGCCAAGGGAGGCTAGCGGGAGGGCGACAAGAGACCCAGTACTTC.

The V gene is TRBV4-3, the J gene TRBJ2-6; 7 nucleotides agree with TRBD2. This CDR3 is 16 amino acids long. Unmatched junction bases numbered 6, after V lost 3 bases and J lost 4 bases. Looked up from germline, CDR1 is LGHNA and CDR2 is YSLEER. CDR3 bases: TGCGCCAGCAGCCAGGGGGTCGGGAGGGGGGCCAACGTCCTGACTTTC. Translating gives CASSQGVGRGANVLTF.